This entry features one T cell receptor (beta chain) sequence. The data stem from a study of blood T cell repertoires in COVID-19. Study as a whole: The United States, Italy and Spain provided the acute and convalescent COVID-19 samples. Sources were T cells, B-cell-depleted T cells, or PBMCs; the material itself was cDNA or gDNA.

The V and J ends lost 3 bases and 5 bases respectively, with 8 bases between them. The length of the CDR3 is 12 residues. Looked up from germline, CDR1 is SEHNR and CDR2 is FQNEAQ (reference sequence). How the authors handled the data: Amplifying reference gene primers gave estimates of nucleated cell counts. Assay: immunoSEQ multiplex PCR; the TCRdb copy retains only in-frame clones and omits some. V, J and clone size were drawn from that table, and D and trimming were deduced from the DNA. The sample carries about 150,000 clones, around 80% recorded once. The chain employs TRBV7-9 and TRBJ2-7; D possibly corresponds to TRBD1 (5 bases). Sequencing was done on a sample of peripheral blood. The TCR sequence derives from a human donor with acute or convalescent COVID-19. The donor label of this sample is uncertain. CDR3 protein: CASSFQGDEQYF. The DNA of the CDR3 is TGTGCCAGCAGCTTCCAAGGGGACGAGCAGTACTTC. Full variable domain (remainder filled in from reference TRBV7-9 and TRBJ2-7): DTGVSQNPRHKITKRGQNVTFRCDPISEHNRLYWYRQTLGQGPEFLTYFQNEAQLEKSRLLSDRFSAERPKGSFSTLEIQRTEQGDSAMYLCASSFQGDEQYFGPGTRLTVT.